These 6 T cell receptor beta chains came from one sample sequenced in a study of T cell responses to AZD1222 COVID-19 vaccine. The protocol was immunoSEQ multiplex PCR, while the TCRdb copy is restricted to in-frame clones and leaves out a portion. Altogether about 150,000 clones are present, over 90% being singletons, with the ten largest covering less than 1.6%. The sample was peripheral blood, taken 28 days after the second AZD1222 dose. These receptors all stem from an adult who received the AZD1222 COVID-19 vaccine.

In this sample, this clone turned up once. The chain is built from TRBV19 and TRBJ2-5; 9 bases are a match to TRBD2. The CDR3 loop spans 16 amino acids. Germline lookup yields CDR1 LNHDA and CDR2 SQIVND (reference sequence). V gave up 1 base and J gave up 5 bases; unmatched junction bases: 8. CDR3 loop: CASSIGGSGRRETQYF. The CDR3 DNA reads TGTGCCAGTAGTATAGGGGGCAGCGGGAGGAGGGAGACCCAGTACTTC.

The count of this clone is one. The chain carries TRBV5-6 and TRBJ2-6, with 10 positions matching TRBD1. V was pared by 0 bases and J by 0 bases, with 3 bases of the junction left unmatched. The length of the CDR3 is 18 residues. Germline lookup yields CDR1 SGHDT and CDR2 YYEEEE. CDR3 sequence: CASSLATGGLSGANVLTF. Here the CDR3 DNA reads TGTGCCAGCAGCTTGGCGACAGGGGGCCTCTCTGGGGCCAACGTCCTGACTTTC.

The CDR3 sequence is CASQMPTGTQSGGTQYF. The CDR3 coding sequence is TGTGCCAGCCAAATGCCCACTGGGACCCAATCAGGGGGGACCCAGTACTTC. V is TRBV28 and J is TRBJ2-5; 7 positions agree with TRBD1. The CDR3 runs to 17 residues. Germline CDR1 is MDHEN and CDR2 is SYDVKM. Trimming took 8 bases from V and 7 from J; bases not matched to a gene: 22.

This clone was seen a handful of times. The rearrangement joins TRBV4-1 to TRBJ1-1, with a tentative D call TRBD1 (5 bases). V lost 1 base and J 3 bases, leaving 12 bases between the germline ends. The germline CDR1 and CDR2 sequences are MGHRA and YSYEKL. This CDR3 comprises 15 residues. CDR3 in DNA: TGCGCCAGCAGCCAAGCGCGACAGAGGGACACTGAAGCTTTCTTT. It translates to CASSQARQRDTEAFF.

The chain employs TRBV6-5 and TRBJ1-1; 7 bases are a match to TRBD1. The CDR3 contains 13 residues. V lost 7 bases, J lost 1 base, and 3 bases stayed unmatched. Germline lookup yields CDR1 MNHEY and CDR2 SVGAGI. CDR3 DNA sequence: TGTGCCAGCAAAAGACAGGGGAACACTGAAGCTTTCTTT. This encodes CASKRQGNTEAFF.

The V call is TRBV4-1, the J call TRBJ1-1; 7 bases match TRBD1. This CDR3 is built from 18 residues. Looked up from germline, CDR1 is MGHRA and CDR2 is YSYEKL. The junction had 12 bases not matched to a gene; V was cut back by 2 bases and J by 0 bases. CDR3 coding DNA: TGCGCCAGCAGCCAACTATTTCACAGGGGCGGGATGAACACTGAAGCTTTCTTT. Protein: CASSQLFHRGGMNTEAFF.